Listed below are T cell receptor beta chains from one sample, sequenced in a study of shared clonotypes between healthy human individuals. Using immunoSEQ multiplex PCR, the repertoire was profiled, and TCRdb retains in-frame clones only, with some absent. This table holds about 560,000 clones, around 80% found once. Sequenced: PBMCs. Source of these receptors: a woman aged 35 to 49 in good health. Some clones in this sample may be carry-over from other donors' samples. Both conserved end residues are part of each CDR3. Fields, in order: D gene, J gene, V gene, clone size, CDR3 protein, CDR3 DNA. A D gene is named only where the DNA matches it firmly. Some rows have no size entry. The others give once, few or many, or a class for an expanded clone.

>TRBD2|TRBJ2-1|TRBV28|NA
CASSFTGLAVYNEQFF
TGTGCCAGCAGTTTTACGGGACTAGCGGTATACAATGAGCAGTTCTTC
>TRBD1|TRBJ2-5|TRBV15|NA
CATSRATPGQATQYF
TGTGCCACCAGCAGAGCCACTCCGGGACAGGCGACCCAGTACTTC
>TRBD1|TRBJ2-7|TRBV4-1|NA
CASSQEYRGRVNSEQYF
TGCGCCAGCAGCCAGGAATACAGGGGTAGGGTTAACTCCGAGCAGTACTTC
>TRBD2|TRBJ2-3|TRBV7-8|NA
CASSPRWTSGHTDTQYF
TGTGCCAGCAGCCCAAGGTGGACTAGCGGGCACACAGATACGCAGTATTTT
>NA|TRBJ2-7|TRBV2|NA
CASREAGHSYEQYF
TGTGCCAGCAGGGAAGCGGGACACTCCTACGAGCAGTACTTC
>NA|TRBJ2-7|TRBV10-2|NA
CASRDTGQFLPYEQYF
TGCGCCAGCCGGGATACGGGGCAGTTTCTTCCCTACGAGCAGTACTTC
>TRBD2|TRBJ2-1|TRBV6-4|NA
CASSDWGTSGYEQFF
TGTGCCAGCAGTGACTGGGGGACTAGCGGATATGAGCAGTTCTTC
>TRBD1|TRBJ1-2|TRBV18|NA
CASSRTDRDGSSGYTF
TGTGCCAGCTCACGAACCGACAGGGATGGAAGCAGCGGCTACACCTTC
>NA|TRBJ2-2|TRBV6-6|NA
CASSYLAIKNTGELFF
TGTGCCAGCAGTTACTTAGCGATAAAGAACACCGGGGAGCTGTTTTTT
>NA|TRBJ2-2|TRBV6-4|few
CASSEVEDTGELFF
TGTGCCAGCAGTGAAGTGGAGGACACCGGGGAGCTGTTTTTT
>TRBD2|TRBJ2-3|TRBV5-4|NA
CASSLSGRMGTDTQYF
TGTGCCAGCAGCCTTAGCGGGAGGATGGGCACAGATACGCAGTATTTT
>NA|TRBJ2-3|TRBV6-1|NA
CASSEASGTDTQYF
TGTGCCAGCAGTGAAGCCTCGGGAACAGATACGCAGTATTTT
>NA|TRBJ2-7|TRBV30|NA
CAWSGGVEQYF
TGTGCCTGGAGTGGGGGGGTGGAGCAGTACTTC
>TRBD1|TRBJ1-1|TRBV30|few
CAWMDRFMNTEAFF
TGTGCCTGGATGGACAGGTTCATGAACACTGAAGCTTTCTTT
>NA|TRBJ1-2|TRBV7-9|NA
CASSLGAGYGYTF
TGTGCCAGCAGCTTAGGGGCTGGCTATGGCTACACCTTC
>NA|TRBJ2-7|TRBV28|once
CASSPRGADSYEQYF
TGTGCCAGCAGTCCCCGGGGGGCTGACTCCTACGAGCAGTACTTC
>NA|TRBJ2-7|TRBV5-1|NA
CASSSNLEGEQYF
TGCGCCAGCAGCTCCAACCTAGAGGGCGAGCAGTACTTC
>NA|TRBJ1-2|TRBV28|few
CASSAFVGYTF
TGTGCCAGCAGTGCCTTCGTTGGCTACACCTTC
>NA|TRBJ2-3|TRBV19|few
CASSFGGGGTDTQYF
TGTGCCAGTTCCTTCGGGGGAGGCGGCACAGATACGCAGTATTTT
>NA|TRBJ2-7|TRBV30|NA
CAWSGGAYEQYF
TGTGCCTGGAGCGGTGGGGCCTACGAGCAGTACTTC
>TRBD1|TRBJ2-6|TRBV9|NA
CASSPGQGSSGANVLTF
TGTGCCAGCAGCCCGGGACAGGGGAGCTCTGGGGCCAACGTCCTGACTTTC
>NA|TRBJ1-5|TRBV10-3|NA
CAISSQSVGQPQHF
TGTGCCATCAGTTCACAGTCGGTAGGGCAGCCTCAGCATTTT